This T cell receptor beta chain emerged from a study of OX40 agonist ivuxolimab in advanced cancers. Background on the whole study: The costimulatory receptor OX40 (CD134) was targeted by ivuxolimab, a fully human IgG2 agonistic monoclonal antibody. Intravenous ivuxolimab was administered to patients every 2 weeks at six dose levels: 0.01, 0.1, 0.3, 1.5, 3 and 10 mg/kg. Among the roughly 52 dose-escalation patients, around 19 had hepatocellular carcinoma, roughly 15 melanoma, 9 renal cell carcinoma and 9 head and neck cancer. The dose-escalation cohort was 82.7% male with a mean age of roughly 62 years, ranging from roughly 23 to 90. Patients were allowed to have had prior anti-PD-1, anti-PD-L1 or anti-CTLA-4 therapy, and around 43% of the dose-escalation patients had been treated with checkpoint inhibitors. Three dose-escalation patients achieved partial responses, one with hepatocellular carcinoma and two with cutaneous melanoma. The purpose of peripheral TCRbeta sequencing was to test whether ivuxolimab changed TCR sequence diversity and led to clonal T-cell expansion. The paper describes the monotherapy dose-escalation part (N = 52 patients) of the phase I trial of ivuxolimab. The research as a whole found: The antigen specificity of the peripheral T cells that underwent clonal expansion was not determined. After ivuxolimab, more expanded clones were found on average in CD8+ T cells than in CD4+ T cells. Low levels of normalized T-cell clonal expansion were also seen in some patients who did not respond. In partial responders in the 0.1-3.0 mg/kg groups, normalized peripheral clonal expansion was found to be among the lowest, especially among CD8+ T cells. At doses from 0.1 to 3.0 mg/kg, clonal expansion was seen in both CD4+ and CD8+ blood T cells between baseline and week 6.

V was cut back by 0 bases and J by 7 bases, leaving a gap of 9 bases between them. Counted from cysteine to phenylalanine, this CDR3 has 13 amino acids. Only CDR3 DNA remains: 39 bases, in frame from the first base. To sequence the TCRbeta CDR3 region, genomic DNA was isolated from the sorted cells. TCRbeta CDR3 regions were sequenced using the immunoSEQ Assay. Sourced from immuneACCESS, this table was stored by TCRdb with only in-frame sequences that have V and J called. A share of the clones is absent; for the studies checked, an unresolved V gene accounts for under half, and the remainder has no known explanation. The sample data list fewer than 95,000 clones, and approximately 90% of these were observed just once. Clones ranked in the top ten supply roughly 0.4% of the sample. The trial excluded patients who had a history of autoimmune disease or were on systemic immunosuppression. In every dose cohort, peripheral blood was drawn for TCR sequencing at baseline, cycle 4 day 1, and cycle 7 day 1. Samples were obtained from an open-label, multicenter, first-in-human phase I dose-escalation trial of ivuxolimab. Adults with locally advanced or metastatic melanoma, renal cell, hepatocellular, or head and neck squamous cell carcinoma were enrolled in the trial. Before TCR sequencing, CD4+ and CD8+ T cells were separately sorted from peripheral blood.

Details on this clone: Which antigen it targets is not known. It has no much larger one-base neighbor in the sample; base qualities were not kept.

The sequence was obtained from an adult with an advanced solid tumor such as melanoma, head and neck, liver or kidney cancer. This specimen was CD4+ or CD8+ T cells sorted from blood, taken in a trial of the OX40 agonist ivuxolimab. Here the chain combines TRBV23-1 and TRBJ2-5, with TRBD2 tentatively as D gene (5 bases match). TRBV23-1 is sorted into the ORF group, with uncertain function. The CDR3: CASSQSRAPTQYF. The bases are TGCGCCAGCAGTCAATCGCGGGCCCCGACCCAGTACTTC.